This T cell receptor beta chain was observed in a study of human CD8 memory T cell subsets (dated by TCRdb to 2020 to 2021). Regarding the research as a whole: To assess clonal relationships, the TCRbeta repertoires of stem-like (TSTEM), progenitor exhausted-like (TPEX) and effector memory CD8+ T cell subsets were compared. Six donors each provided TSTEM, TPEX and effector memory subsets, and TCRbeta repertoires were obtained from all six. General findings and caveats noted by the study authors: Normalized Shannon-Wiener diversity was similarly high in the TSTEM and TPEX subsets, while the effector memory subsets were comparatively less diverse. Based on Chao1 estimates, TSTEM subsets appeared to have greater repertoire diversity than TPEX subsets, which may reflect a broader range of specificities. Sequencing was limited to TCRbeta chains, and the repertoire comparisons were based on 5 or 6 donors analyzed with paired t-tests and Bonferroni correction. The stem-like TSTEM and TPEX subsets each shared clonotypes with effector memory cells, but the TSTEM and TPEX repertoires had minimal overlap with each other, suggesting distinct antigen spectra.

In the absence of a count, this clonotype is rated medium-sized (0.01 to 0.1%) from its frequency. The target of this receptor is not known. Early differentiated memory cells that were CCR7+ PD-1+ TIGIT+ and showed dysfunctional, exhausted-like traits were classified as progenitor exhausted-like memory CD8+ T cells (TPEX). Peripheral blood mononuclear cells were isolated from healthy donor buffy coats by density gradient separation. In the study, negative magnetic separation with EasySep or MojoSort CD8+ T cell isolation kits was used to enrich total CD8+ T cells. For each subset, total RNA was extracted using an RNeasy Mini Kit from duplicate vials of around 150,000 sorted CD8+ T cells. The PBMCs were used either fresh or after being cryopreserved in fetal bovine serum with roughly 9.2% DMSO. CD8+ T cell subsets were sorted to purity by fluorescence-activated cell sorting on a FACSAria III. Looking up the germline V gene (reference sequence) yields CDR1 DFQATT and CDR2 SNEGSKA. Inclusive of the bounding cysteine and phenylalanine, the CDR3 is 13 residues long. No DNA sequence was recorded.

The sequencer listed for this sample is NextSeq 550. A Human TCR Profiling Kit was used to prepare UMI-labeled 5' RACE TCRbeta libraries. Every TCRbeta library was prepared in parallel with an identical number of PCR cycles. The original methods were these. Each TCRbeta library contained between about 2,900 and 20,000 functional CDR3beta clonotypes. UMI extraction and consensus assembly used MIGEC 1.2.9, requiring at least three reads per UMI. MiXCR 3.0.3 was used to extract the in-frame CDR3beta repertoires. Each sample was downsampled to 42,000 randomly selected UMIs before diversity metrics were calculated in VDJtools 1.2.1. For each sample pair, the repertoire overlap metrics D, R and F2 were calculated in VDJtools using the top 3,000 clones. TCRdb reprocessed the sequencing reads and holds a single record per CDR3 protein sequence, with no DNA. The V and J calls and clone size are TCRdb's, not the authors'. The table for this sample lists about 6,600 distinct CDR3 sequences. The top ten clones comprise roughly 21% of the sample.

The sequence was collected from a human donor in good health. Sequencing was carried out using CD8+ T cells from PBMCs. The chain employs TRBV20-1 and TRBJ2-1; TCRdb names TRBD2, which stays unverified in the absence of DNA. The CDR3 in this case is CSARLAGYNEQFF.